These 26 T cell receptor beta chains were sequenced from one sample in a study of cytomegalovirus exposure and HLA in healthy donors. 13 Jbeta primers and 60 Vbeta primers were used for the PCR. The data were produced by immunoSEQ multiplex PCR, yet TCRdb's version contains in-frame clones alone and is incomplete. Here the sample spans 200,000 or so clones, 80% to 90% being singletons. Material for sequencing was PBMCs. The receptors shown here come from a man aged 25 to 40 in good health and CMV-seronegative.

The gene calls are TRBV27 and TRBJ2-3; TRBD2 agrees at 11 bases. V was pared by 6 bases and J by 2 bases, with 10 bases of the junction left unmatched. Germline V gene data show CDR1 as MNHEY and CDR2 as SMNVEV (reference sequence). This CDR3 comprises 17 residues. The CDR3 spells CASRALAGVSDTDTQYF. CDR3 sequence (DNA): TGTGCCAGCAGAGCACTAGCGGGGGTGAGCGACACAGATACGCAGTATTTT.

The V call is TRBV19, the J call TRBJ2-1; 9 nucleotides align to TRBD2. This CDR3 region has 15 residues. With V trimmed by 10 bases and J by 4 bases, 11 bases remained unmatched. Germline CDR1 is LNHDA and CDR2 is SQIVND (reference sequence). CDR3 protein: CATLPTREGYNEQFF. Here the CDR3 DNA reads TGTGCCACCCTCCCTACGCGGGAGGGGTACAATGAGCAGTTCTTC.

The chain links TRBV5-4 to TRBJ1-4, with D perhaps matching TRBD1 (6 bases). V was pared by 2 bases and J by 0 bases, with 14 bases between. Germline assignment: CDR1 SGHNT and CDR2 YYREEE (reference sequence). The CDR3 is made up of 17 amino acids. CDR3 amino acids: CASSLAGEGATNEKLFF. In DNA, the CDR3 is TGTGCCAGCAGCTTAGCAGGGGAGGGGGCAACTAATGAAAAACTGTTTTTT.

V gene TRBV5-5 combines with J gene TRBJ2-5, with 8 positions matching TRBD1. The end of the DNA aligns better with TRBJ2-7, so the J call may be wrong. The CDR3 sequence is 15 residues long. The germline gives CDR1 SGHKS, CDR2 YYEKEE (reference sequence). CDR3 sequence (DNA): TGTGCCAGCAGCGCCACGGGACAGGTCACTAACGAGCAGTACTTC. This encodes CASSATGQVTNEQYF.

The chain carries TRBV10-3 and TRBJ1-2, with 8 bases fitting TRBD1. Trimming at V came to 3 bases and at J to 1 base, leaving 4 bases not matched to a gene. Germline V lookup: CDR1 ENHRY, CDR2 SYGVKD. The CDR3 has 15 amino acids. CDR3 DNA sequence: TGTGCCATCAGTGAAGGGACAGGTCATAACTATGGCTACACCTTC. This sequence encodes CAISEGTGHNYGYTF.

The chain is built from TRBV7-9 and TRBJ2-3, with 8 bases matching TRBD1. There are 15 residues in the CDR3. Losses at the gene ends were 5 bases for V and 2 bases for J; bases not matched to a gene: 6. Per the germline V gene, CDR1 is SEHNR and CDR2 is FQNEAQ (reference sequence). The CDR3 DNA is TGTGCCAGCAGCGAAAACAGGGGGACCACAGATACGCAGTATTTT. This encodes CASSENRGTTDTQYF. The full variable domain, rest sourced from reference TRBV7-9 and TRBJ2-3, is DTGVSQNPRHKITKRGQNVTFRCDPISEHNRLYWYRQTLGQGPEFLTYFQNEAQLEKSRLLSDRFSAERPKGSFSTLEIQRTEQGDSAMYLCASSENRGTTDTQYFGPGTRLTVL.

This clone was observed a handful of times. The V gene is TRBV19, the J gene TRBJ1-5, with 7 positions matching TRBD1. The V gene end was trimmed by 6 bases and the J gene end by 7 bases; junction bases not matched to a gene: 9. The CDR3 runs 14 residues. Germline CDR1 LNHDA, CDR2 SQIVND (reference sequence). CDR3 nucleotide sequence: TGTGCCAGTAGCCGGACAGGAATCGTACAGCCCCAGCATTTT. Encoded protein: CASSRTGIVQPQHF.

V is TRBV7-2 and J is TRBJ2-5, with D possibly matching TRBD1 (7 bases). V gave up 7 bases and J gave up 2 bases, with 17 bases separating them. CDR1 is SGHTA, CDR2 FQGNSA, per germline. The CDR3 spans 15 residues. Here the CDR3 reads CASILRPGGQETQYF. The CDR3 bases are TGTGCCAGCATCCTTAGGCCAGGGGGGCAAGAGACCCAGTACTTC. Filled out from reference TRBV7-2 and TRBJ2-5, the complete variable domain reads GAGVSQSPSNKVTEKGKDVELRCDPISGHTALYWYRQSLGQGLEFLIYFQGNSAPDKSGLPSDRFSAERTGGSVSTLTIQRTQQEDSAVYLCASILRPGGQETQYFGPGTRLLVL.

The chain recombines TRBV5-1 with TRBJ2-3; TRBD2 agrees at 8 bases. From germline, CDR1 is SGHRS and CDR2 YFSETQ. The CDR3 loop spans 16 amino acids. V shed 7 bases, J shed 4 bases, and the junction held 14 bases outside the gene matches. CDR3 amino acids: CASALFRGGEADTQYF. CDR3 sequence (DNA): TGCGCCAGCGCATTGTTTCGGGGGGGCGAGGCAGATACGCAGTATTTT.

The rearrangement links TRBV5-6 to TRBJ2-5; D is undetermined. This CDR3 comprises 11 residues. The V gene's germline CDR1 is SGHDT and CDR2 YYEEEE. With 2 bases removed from V and 5 bases from J, the gap between germline ends came to 4 bases. CDR3: CASSFSETQYF. DNA of the CDR3: TGTGCCAGCAGCTTTTCTGAGACCCAGTACTTC. Variable domain in full (rest from reference TRBV5-6 and TRBJ2-5): DAGVTQSPTHLIKTRGQQVTLRCSPKSGHDTVSWYQQALGQGPQFIFQYYEEEERQRGNFPDRFSGHQFPNYSSELNVNALLLGDSALYLCASSFSETQYFGPGTRLLVL.

There are a few counts of this clone. The chain joins TRBV6-1 to TRBJ1-2, with no clear D. CDR3 length: 12 residues. V was trimmed by 1 base and J by 8 bases, leaving 8 bases between them. Germline-derived CDR1 and CDR2 are MNHNS and SASEGT. CDR3: CASSEVIGGYTF. For the CDR3, the DNA is TGTGCCAGCAGTGAAGTAATCGGGGGCTACACCTTC.

This sequence joins TRBV23-1 and TRBJ2-7, with 7 positions matching TRBD1. TRBV23-1 is sorted into the ORF group, with uncertain function. The CDR3 spans 15 residues. With V trimmed by 0 bases and J by 3 bases, 5 bases remained unmatched. The CDR3 protein is CASSQSKGQNYEQYF. In DNA, the CDR3 is TGCGCCAGCAGTCAATCGAAGGGACAGAACTACGAGCAGTACTTC.

The chain is built from TRBV11-1 and TRBJ2-1, with D maybe TRBD2 (5 bases). V was clipped by 1 base and J by 9 bases, with 10 bases between them. CDR1 SGHAT and CDR2 FQDESV come from the germline V gene (reference sequence). The CDR3 is 13 amino acids. The CDR3 loop reads CASSLGRSGEQFF. The CDR3 DNA is TGTGCCAGCAGCTTAGGCCGAAGCGGTGAGCAGTTCTTC.

The chain combines TRBV6-5 with TRBJ2-7; TRBD2 matches at 8 bases. The CDR3 runs to 14 residues. Losses at the gene ends were 6 bases for V and 2 bases for J; bases not matched to a gene: 6. Germline V gene data show CDR1 as MNHEY and CDR2 as SVGAGI. In DNA, the CDR3 is TGTGCCAGCAGCAACGGCGGGGGGCCCTACGAGCAGTACTTC. Translation gives CASSNGGGPYEQYF.

This clone was found a few times. The V and J genes are TRBV6-6 and TRBJ2-5; the D gene is possibly TRBD1 (6 bases). This CDR3 is built from 13 residues. Germline V CDR1 and CDR2: MNHNY, SVGAGI (reference sequence). V lost 5 bases and J lost 2, with 9 bases in between. CDR3 DNA: TGTGCCAGCAGTACCGGACAGCAAGAGACCCAGTACTTC. Its translation: CASSTGQQETQYF.

This clone was seen only a few times. The V call is TRBV2, the J call TRBJ2-3; 8 nucleotides align to TRBD2. CDR1 and CDR2 from the germline V gene are SNHLY and FYNNEI. Trimming removed 2 bases from V and 1 base from J; junction bases left unmatched: 5. CDR3 size: 16 residues. This CDR3 reads CASSEPETSGTDTQYF. In DNA form, the CDR3 reads TGTGCCAGCAGTGAACCCGAGACTAGCGGCACAGATACGCAGTATTTT.

The CDR3: CASIEAVGDYGYTF. CDR3 bases: TGTGCCAGCATTGAGGCTGTTGGTGACTATGGCTACACCTTC. The rearrangement joins TRBV2 to TRBJ1-2; D is ambiguous. Germline V gives CDR1 SNHLY, CDR2 FYNNEI. Between the trimmed V and J ends, which lost 7 bases and 3 bases, there was a span of 15 bases. This CDR3 region has 14 residues.

The V call is TRBV7-9, the J call TRBJ2-5; 12 bases are shared with TRBD2. There are 15 residues in the CDR3. Trimming cost V 5 bases and J 3 bases; bases outside gene matches: 4. CDR1 and CDR2 from the germline V gene are SEHNR and FQNEAQ (reference sequence). CDR3 protein: CASSPLAGGEETQYF. The CDR3 nucleotides are TGTGCCAGCAGCCCTCTAGCGGGGGGGGAAGAGACCCAGTACTTC.

Here the CDR3 DNA reads TGTGCCAGCAGCTTAGCGGGGGGGAACGGCTATGGCTACACCTTC. Residues: CASSLAGGNGYGYTF. The rearrangement links TRBV7-2 to TRBJ1-2, with D possibly matching TRBD1 (5 bases). The CDR3 sequence is 15 residues long. V lost 0 bases, J lost 4 bases, and 12 bases lay in between. Germline V CDR1 and CDR2: SGHTA, FQGNSA.

V and J are TRBV29-1 and TRBJ2-3; TRBD1 agrees at 10 bases. V was pared by 6 bases and J by 7 bases, with 7 bases of the junction left unmatched. Germline V gene lookup returns CDR1 SQVTM and CDR2 ANQGSEA. This CDR3 region has 13 residues. The CDR3: CSVGETGGYTQYF. As DNA, the CDR3 is TGCAGCGTCGGAGAGACAGGGGGCTATACGCAGTATTTT.

V usage is TRBV5-1 and J usage is TRBJ2-1, with 12 nucleotides matching TRBD2. The CDR3 loop spans 16 amino acids. Germline trimming cut 0 bases from V and 4 bases from J; bases unmatched to any gene: 2. CDR1 and CDR2 (germline): SGHRS, YFSETQ. CDR3 sequence (DNA): TGCGCCAGCAGCTTGGAAGGGACTAGCGGGTACAATGAGCAGTTCTTC. Amino acids: CASSLEGTSGYNEQFF.

This rearrangement joins TRBV21-1 to TRBJ2-3; TRBD2 is the table's D call and was not checked against the DNA. TRBV21-1 is given as a pseudogene. This CDR3 contains 15 residues. The CDR3: CASSKPETSTDTQYF. In DNA form, the CDR3 reads TGTGCCAGCAGCAAACCTGAGACTTCCACAGATACGCAGTATTTT.

The gene calls are TRBV19 and TRBJ2-7; tentative D call: TRBD2 (5 bases). This CDR3 spans 18 amino acids. The germline V gene encodes CDR1 LNHDA and CDR2 SQIVND (reference sequence). V lost 4 bases and J 1 base, leaving 23 bases between the germline ends. CDR3 residues: CASSTGFGSLWSSYEQYF. In DNA form, the CDR3 reads TGTGCCAGTAGTACTGGATTTGGGAGTTTATGGTCGTCCTACGAGCAGTACTTC.

The rearrangement links TRBV5-5 to TRBJ2-3; D is possibly TRBD1 (5 bases). Per germline, CDR1 SGHKS and CDR2 YYEKEE (reference sequence). The CDR3 is made up of 14 amino acids. Deletions cut 0 bases from V and 4 bases from J, with 9 bases between. The CDR3, as DNA: TGTGCCAGCAGCTTGGTCCCAGGGCCAGATACGCAGTATTTT. It is translated as CASSLVPGPDTQYF.

The chain is built from TRBV10-3 and TRBJ2-7, with 7 bases fitting TRBD2. J gave up 0 bases and V 4 bases, and 9 bases lay outside the gene matches. The CDR3 sequence is 16 residues long. In germline, CDR1 is ENHRY, CDR2 SYGVKD. The CDR3 bases are TGTGCCATCAGTGCTTCTCAGGGAGGGTTCTCCTACGAGCAGTACTTC. It yields the protein CAISASQGGFSYEQYF.

This rearrangement joins TRBV7-3 to TRBJ1-2; no clear D. The CDR3 length is 14 residues. Trimming removed 0 bases from V and 6 bases from J, with 11 bases in between. CDR1 and CDR2 (germline): SGHTA, FQGTGA. The DNA of the CDR3 is TGTGCCAGCAGCTTAACGGCGGGGAGGGATGGCTACACCTTC. Protein sequence: CASSLTAGRDGYTF. Together with reference TRBV7-3 and TRBJ1-2, the CDR3 gives the full variable domain: GAGVSQTPSNKVTEKGKYVELRCDPISGHTALYWYRQSLGQGPEFLIYFQGTGAADDSGLPNDRFFAVRPEGSVSTLKIQRTERGDSAVYLCASSLTAGRDGYTFGSGTRLTVV.